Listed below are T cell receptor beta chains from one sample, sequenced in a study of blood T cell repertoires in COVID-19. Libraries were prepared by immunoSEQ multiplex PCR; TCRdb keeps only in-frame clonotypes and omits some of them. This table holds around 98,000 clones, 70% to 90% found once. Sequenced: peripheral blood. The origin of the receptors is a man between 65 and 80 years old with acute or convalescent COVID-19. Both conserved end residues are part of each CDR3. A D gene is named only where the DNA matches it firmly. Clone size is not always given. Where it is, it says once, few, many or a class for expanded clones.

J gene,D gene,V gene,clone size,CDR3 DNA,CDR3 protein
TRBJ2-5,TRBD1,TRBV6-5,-,TGTGCCAGCAGCCGGGGACAGGGGACGGGAGAGACCCAGTACTTC,CASSRGQGTGETQYF
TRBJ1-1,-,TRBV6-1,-,TGTGCCAGCAGTGAAAATGCGCTTCGGGACACTGAAGCTTTCTTT,CASSENALRDTEAFF
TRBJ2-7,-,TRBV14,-,TGTGCCAGCAGCCAAGTAGGGGGGGCCTTCTACGAGCAGTACTTC,CASSQVGGAFYEQYF
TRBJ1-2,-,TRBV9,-,TGTGCCAGCAGCGTAGGGTACAGGCACTATGGCTACACCTTC,CASSVGYRHYGYTF
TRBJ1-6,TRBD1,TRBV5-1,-,TGCGCCAGCAGCTTGGGGCAGGGGGTCAATTCACCCCTCCACTTT,CASSLGQGVNSPLHF
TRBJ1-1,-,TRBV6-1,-,TGTGCCAGCACCCCTCACGCGGGAGGTGAAGCTTTCTTT,CASTPHAGGEAFF
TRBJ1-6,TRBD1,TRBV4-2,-,TGTGCCAGCAAAGGCAGCAGGGGGAATTCACCCCTCCACTTT,CASKGSRGNSPLHF
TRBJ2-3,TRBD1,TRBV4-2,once,TGTGCTAGCCGGGACAGGGCCTTCACAGATACGCAGTATTTT,CASRDRAFTDTQYF
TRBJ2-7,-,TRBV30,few,TGTGCCTGGAGTTCAGGGGGGAACCGCGGGTCCTACGAGCAGTACTTC,CAWSSGGNRGSYEQYF
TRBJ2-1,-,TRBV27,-,TGTGCCAGCAGTATACAGGGATACAATGAGCAGTTCTTC,CASSIQGYNEQFF
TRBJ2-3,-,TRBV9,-,TGTGCCAGCAGCGTAGCGAGCACAGATACGCAGTATTTT,CASSVASTDTQYF
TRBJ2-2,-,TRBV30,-,TGTGCCTGGAGTGTTGCCTTAGAAGTGTTTTTT,CAWSVALEVFF
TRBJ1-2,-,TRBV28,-,TGTGCCAGCAGTCCCGGACAGTATGGCTACACCTTC,CASSPGQYGYTF
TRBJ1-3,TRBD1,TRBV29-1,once,TGCAGCGCCGGGACAGGGTCTGGAAACACCATATATTTT,CSAGTGSGNTIYF
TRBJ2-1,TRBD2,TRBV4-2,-,TGTGCCAGCAGCCAAGATAGGCTAGCGGGGAAAATGTACAATGAGCAGTTCTTC,CASSQDRLAGKMYNEQFF
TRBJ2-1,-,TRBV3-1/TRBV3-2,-,TGTGCCAGCAGCCAATCGGAGTTTTACAATGAGCAGTTCTTC,CASSQSEFYNEQFF
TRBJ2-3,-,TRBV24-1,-,TGTGCCACCAGTGCGGGGGGCCCCCAAGATACGCAGTATTTT,CATSAGGPQDTQYF
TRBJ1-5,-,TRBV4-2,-,TGTGCCAGCAGTACCCCAGGATATCAGCCCCAGCATTTT,CASSTPGYQPQHF
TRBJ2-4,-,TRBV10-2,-,TGCGCCACCTCTGAGGGGGACATTCAGTACTTC,CATSEGDIQYF
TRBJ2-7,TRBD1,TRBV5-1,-,TGCGCCAGCAGCCAGTCCGGGACAGGGCCTTACGAGCAGTACTTC,CASSQSGTGPYEQYF
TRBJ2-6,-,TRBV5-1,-,TGCGCCAGCCAGACAGCTGGGGCCAACGTCCTGACTTTC,CASQTAGANVLTF
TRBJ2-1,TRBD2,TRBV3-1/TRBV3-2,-,TGTGCCAGCAGCCGGATGACTAGCGCAAACAATGAGCAGTTCTTC,CASSRMTSANNEQFF
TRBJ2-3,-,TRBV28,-,TGTGCCAGCAGTTCGTCGGACAGCAAGAATACGCAGTATTTT,CASSSSDSKNTQYF
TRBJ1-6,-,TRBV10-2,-,TGCGCCAGCAGTGAGAGAGGGCCTAATTCACCCCTCCACTTT,CASSERGPNSPLHF
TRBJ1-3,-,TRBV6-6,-,TGTGCCAGCAGTTACTCTCGCGGATCTGGAAACACCATATATTTT,CASSYSRGSGNTIYF
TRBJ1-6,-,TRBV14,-,TGTGCCAGCAGCCAAGATCTGTGGGGGGTCGATTCACCCCTCCACTTT,CASSQDLWGVDSPLHF
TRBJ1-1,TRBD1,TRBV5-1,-,TGCGCCAGCAGAAGGACAGGTGTGAACACTGAAGCTTTCTTT,CASRRTGVNTEAFF
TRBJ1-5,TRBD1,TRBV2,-,TGTGCCAGCAGGGCAGGGGGTTCTACGAATCAGCCCCAGCATTTT,CASRAGGSTNQPQHF
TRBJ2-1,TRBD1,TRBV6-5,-,TGTGCCAGCAGACCGGGACAGGGAGGGGGCAATGAGCAGTTCTTC,CASRPGQGGGNEQFF
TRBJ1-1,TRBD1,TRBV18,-,TGTGCCAGCTCACTAGAGGCATCATGGGACAGGGGCAAATCGGGCGTCCTGAACACTGAAGCTTTCTTT,CASSLEASWDRGKSGVLNTEAFF
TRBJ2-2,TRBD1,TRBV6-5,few,TGTGCCAGCCCTGAGGGGGCCGACACCGGGGAGCTGTTTTTT,CASPEGADTGELFF
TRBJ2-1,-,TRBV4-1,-,TGCGCCAGCAGCCAACCCACCGAGAGCTCCTACAATGAGCAGTTCTTC,CASSQPTESSYNEQFF
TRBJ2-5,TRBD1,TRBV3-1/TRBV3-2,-,TGTGCCAGCAGCCCCTCAGGGGGCAGCGAGACCCAGTACTTC,CASSPSGGSETQYF
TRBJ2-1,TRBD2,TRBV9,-,TGTGCCAGCAGCGTAGCGGAGGCGGCTAGCGGGGTGCTAAGGCATAGGAATGAGCAGTTCTTC,CASSVAEAASGVLRHRNEQFF
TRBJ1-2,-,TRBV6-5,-,TGTGCCAGCAGTCCAGGGCGGGGACTACGTGGCTACACCTTC,CASSPGRGLRGYTF
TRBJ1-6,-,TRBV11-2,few,TGTGCCAGCAGCTTAAAGGGGCCGGATTCACCCCTCCACTTT,CASSLKGPDSPLHF
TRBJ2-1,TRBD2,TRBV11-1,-,TGTGCCAGCAGCTTCCGGGGGGGTTTTTTCTTC,CASSFRGGFFF
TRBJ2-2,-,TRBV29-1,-,TGCAGCGTTGTTATAGGGAGAGGGTCCGGGGAGCTGTTTTTT,CSVVIGRGSGELFF
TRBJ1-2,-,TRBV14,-,TGTGCCAGCAGCCAAGATTCGGGGGGCGGCGGCTACACCTTC,CASSQDSGGGGYTF
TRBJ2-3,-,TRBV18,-,TGTGCCAGCTCACCCTTGACAGCTAGCACAGATACGCAGTATTTT,CASSPLTASTDTQYF
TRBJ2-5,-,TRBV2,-,TGTGCCGGCAGTGAAGACAGCGAGACCCAGTACTTC,CAGSEDSETQYF
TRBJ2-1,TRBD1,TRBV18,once,TGTGCCAGCTCACGACAGGGGTCCAATGAGCAGTTCTTC,CASSRQGSNEQFF